These 8 T cell receptor beta chains originate from one sample sequenced in a study of blood T cell repertoires in COVID-19. The assay was immunoSEQ multiplex PCR, and TCRdb's table has in-frame clones only and misses some. The sample lists approximately 94,000 clones, 85% occurring once. Sequencing input: peripheral blood. The receptors were gathered from a man between 50 and 59 years old with active or convalescent COVID-19.

The chain is built from TRBV3-1 (or the pseudogene TRBV3-2) and TRBJ1-4; 8 nucleotides line up with TRBD1. This CDR3 is built from 15 residues. Per germline, CDR1 LGHDT and CDR2 YNNKEL (reference sequence). Unmatched junction bases numbered 4, after V lost 4 bases and J lost 3 bases. CDR3 loop: CASSREDRANEKLFF. CDR3 in DNA: TGTGCCAGCAGCCGAGAGGACAGGGCTAATGAAAAACTGTTTTTT.

In its sample, this clone was seen a few times. The CDR3 DNA reads as TGTGCCACCCAGAACGGACAGAACTATGGCTACACCTTC. Its protein product is CATQNGQNYGYTF. This chain uses TRBV24-1 with TRBJ1-2; D possibly corresponds to TRBD1 (6 bases). The CDR3 runs 13 residues. The V and J ends lost 9 bases and 2 bases respectively, with 12 bases between them. Germline-derived CDR1 and CDR2 are KGHDR and SFDVKD.

CDR3 DNA: TGTGCCAGCAGCTTAGATGCAGGGGGTAAGCCCCAGCATTTT. Its protein product is CASSLDAGGKPQHF. V and J are TRBV7-2 and TRBJ1-5; TRBD1 matches at 7 bases. From germline, CDR1 is SGHTA and CDR2 FQGNSA. There are 14 residues in the CDR3. The J segment lost 8 bases and the V segment lost 1 base, leaving 5 bases of the junction unmatched.

This clone has a count of ten or more. The rearrangement links TRBV18 to TRBJ1-2; D perhaps matches TRBD1 (5 bases). This CDR3 region has 14 residues. Trimming removed 4 bases at V and 4 bases at J, with 13 bases between. Germline CDR1 KGHSH, CDR2 LQKENI. CDR3 region: CASSQDRNPYGYTF. The CDR3 bases are TGTGCCAGCTCACAAGACAGAAACCCCTATGGCTACACCTTC.

The chain is built from TRBV4-1 and TRBJ2-5; D is possibly TRBD2 (5 bases). Germline CDR1 reads MGHRA; CDR2 reads YSYEKL. The CDR3 runs 14 residues. Trimming shortened V by 4 bases and J by 5 bases, and 14 bases separated the two germline ends. CDR3 nucleotides: TGCGCCAGCAGCCTCCAGATAGCGTCGGAGACCCAGTACTTC. It specifies CASSLQIASETQYF.

This chain uses TRBV5-1 with TRBJ2-2; no clear D. The germline gives CDR1 SGHRS, CDR2 YFSETQ. V was trimmed by 1 base and J by 2 bases, leaving 6 bases between them. The CDR3 has 14 residues. The CDR3 DNA reads TGCGCCAGCAGCTTGCCATCAAACACCGGGGAGCTGTTTTTT. The encoded protein is CASSLPSNTGELFF. The variable domain in full, with the rest retrieved from reference TRBV5-1 and TRBJ2-2, is KAGVTQTPRYLIKTRGQQVTLSCSPISGHRSVSWYQQTPGQGLQFLFEYFSETQRNKGNFPGRFSGRQFSNSRSEMNVSTLELGDSALYLCASSLPSNTGELFFGEGSRLTVL.

The rearrangement uses TRBV5-6 and TRBJ2-1; maybe TRBD1 (6 bases). With 0 bases removed from V and 6 bases from J, the gap between germline ends came to 13 bases. The CDR3 is 15 residues long. Germline CDR1 and CDR2: SGHDT and YYEEEE. The CDR3 bases are TGTGCCAGCAGCTTGGGTGGCAGGGGATTCAATGAGCAGTTCTTC. It is translated as CASSLGGRGFNEQFF.

V is TRBV24-1 and J is TRBJ2-3, with 7 bases that match TRBD1. Germline V gives CDR1 KGHDR, CDR2 SFDVKD. This CDR3 region has 15 residues. The V and J ends lost 4 bases and 8 bases, in that order; junction bases with no gene match: 11. For the CDR3, the DNA is TGTGCCACCAGTGAAGGGACAGCTGTTGGGGGTACGCAGTATTTT. This codes for CATSEGTAVGGTQYF.